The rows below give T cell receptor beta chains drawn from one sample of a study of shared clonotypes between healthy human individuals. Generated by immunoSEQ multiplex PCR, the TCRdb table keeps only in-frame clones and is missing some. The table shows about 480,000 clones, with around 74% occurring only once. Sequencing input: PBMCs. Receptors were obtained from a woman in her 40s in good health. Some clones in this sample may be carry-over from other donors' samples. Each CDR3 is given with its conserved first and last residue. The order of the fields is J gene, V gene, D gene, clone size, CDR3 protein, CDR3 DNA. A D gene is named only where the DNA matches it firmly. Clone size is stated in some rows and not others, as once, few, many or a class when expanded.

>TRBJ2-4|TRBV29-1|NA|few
CSVGQGGDIQYF
TGCAGCGTTGGACAGGGCGGGGACATTCAGTACTTC
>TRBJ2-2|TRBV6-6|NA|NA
CASSQVPGAPGELFF
TGTGCCAGCAGTCAAGTCCCGGGGGCGCCCGGGGAGCTGTTTTTT
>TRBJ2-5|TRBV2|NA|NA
CASRTRAAPQETQYF
TGTGCCAGCAGAACTCGGGCGGCTCCGCAAGAGACCCAGTACTTC
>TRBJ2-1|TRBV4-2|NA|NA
CASSQGRTSNDEQFF
TGTGCCAGCAGCCAAGGAAGGACTTCGAACGATGAGCAGTTCTTC
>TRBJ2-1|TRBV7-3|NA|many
CASSPEVYSSYNEQFF
TGTGCCAGCAGCCCGGAAGTCTATAGCTCCTACAATGAGCAGTTCTTC
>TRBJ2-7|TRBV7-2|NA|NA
CASSLVGTGGYEQYF
TGTGCCAGCAGCTTAGTTGGGACTGGAGGCTACGAGCAGTACTTC
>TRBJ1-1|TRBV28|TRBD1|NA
CASSSPGQRNTEAFF
TGTGCCAGCAGTTCTCCGGGACAGAGGAACACTGAAGCTTTCTTT
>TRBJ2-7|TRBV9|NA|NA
CASSVEGGGAYEQYF
TGTGCCAGCAGCGTAGAGGGAGGGGGCGCATACGAGCAGTACTTC
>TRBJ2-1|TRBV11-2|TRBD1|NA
CASSPQGAGDEQFF
TGTGCCAGCAGCCCCCAGGGGGCCGGCGATGAGCAGTTCTTC
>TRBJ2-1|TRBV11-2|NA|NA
CASRVGMGRTYNEQFF
TGTGCCAGCAGGGTCGGGATGGGACGAACCTACAATGAGCAGTTCTTC
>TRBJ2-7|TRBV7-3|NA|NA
CASSLTSAGHYEQYF
TGTGCCAGCAGCTTAACATCGGCAGGGCACTACGAGCAGTACTTC
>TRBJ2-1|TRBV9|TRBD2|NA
CASSVVGLASSYNEQFF
TGTGCCAGCAGCGTAGTAGGACTAGCGAGCTCCTACAATGAGCAGTTCTTC
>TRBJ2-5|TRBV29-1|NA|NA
CSVGQQETQYF
TGCAGCGTTGGACAGCAAGAGACCCAGTACTTC
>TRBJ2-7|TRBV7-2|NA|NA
CASSLEQGWPYEQYF
TGTGCCAGCAGCTTAGAGCAGGGGTGGCCCTACGAGCAGTACTTC
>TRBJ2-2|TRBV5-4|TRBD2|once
CASSFGGRAYTGELFF
TGTGCCAGCAGCTTCGGAGGGAGGGCCTACACCGGGGAGCTGTTTTTT
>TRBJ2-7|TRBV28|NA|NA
CASSLDSSYEQYF
TGTGCCAGCAGTTTAGACAGTTCCTACGAGCAGTACTTC
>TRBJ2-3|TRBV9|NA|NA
CASSAQGNTQYF
TGTGCCAGCAGCGCACAGGGAAATACGCAGTATTTT
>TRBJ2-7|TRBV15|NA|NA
CATSRDRIEQYF
TGTGCCACCAGCAGAGACAGGATCGAGCAGTACTTC
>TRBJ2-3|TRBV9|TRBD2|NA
CASSVAGTSGTDTQYF
TGTGCCAGCAGCGTAGCCGGGACTAGCGGCACAGATACGCAGTATTTT
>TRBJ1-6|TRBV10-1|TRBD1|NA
CASSESTGDNSPLHF
TGCGCCAGCAGTGAGTCGACAGGGGACAATTCACCCCTCCACTTT
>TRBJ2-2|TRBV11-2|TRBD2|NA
CASSWGLAGGHSTGELFF
TGTGCCAGCAGCTGGGGACTAGCGGGAGGGCACTCAACCGGGGAGCTGTTTTTT
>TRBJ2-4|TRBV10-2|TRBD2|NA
CASSDLAGTTIQYF
TGCGCCAGCAGCGACCTAGCGGGAACCACCATTCAGTACTTC
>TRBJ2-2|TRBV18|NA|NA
CASSSQNTGELFF
TGTGCCAGCTCATCCCAAAACACCGGGGAGCTGTTTTTT
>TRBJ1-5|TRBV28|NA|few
CASCVSNQPQHF
TGTGCCAGCTGTGTTAGCAATCAGCCCCAGCATTTT
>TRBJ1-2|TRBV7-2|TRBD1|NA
CASSLLGAGGAYTF
TGTGCCAGCAGCCTCCTCGGGGCAGGGGGCGCGTATACCTTC
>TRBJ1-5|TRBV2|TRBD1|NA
CASSSQGGDNQPQHF
TGTGCCAGCAGCTCACAGGGGGGAGATAATCAGCCCCAGCATTTT
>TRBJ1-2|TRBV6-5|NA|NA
CASSTLLAGYTF
TGTGCCAGCAGTACCCTATTGGCTGGCTACACCTTC
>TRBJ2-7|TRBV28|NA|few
CASSTPGGRVWEQYF
TGTGCCAGCAGCACTCCTGGGGGGCGCGTATGGGAGCAGTACTTC
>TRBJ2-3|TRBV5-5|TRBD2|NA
CASSTRPRLAGGSTDTQYF
TGTGCCAGCAGCACTAGGCCCAGACTAGCGGGAGGTAGCACAGATACGCAGTATTTT
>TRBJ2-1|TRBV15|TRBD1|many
CATSGGQATSEQFF
TGTGCCACCAGCGGGGGACAGGCAACTAGTGAGCAGTTCTTC
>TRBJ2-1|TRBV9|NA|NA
CASSVVESQSYNEQFF
TGTGCCAGCAGCGTAGTAGAGAGTCAGTCCTACAATGAGCAGTTCTTC
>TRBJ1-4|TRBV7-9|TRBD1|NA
CASALRDRNNEKLFF
TGTGCCAGCGCACTCCGGGACAGGAATAATGAAAAACTGTTTTTT
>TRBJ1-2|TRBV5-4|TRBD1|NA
CASSDLGQGLNYGYTF
TGTGCCAGCAGCGATTTGGGACAGGGATTGAACTATGGCTACACCTTC
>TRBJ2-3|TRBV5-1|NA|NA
CASSYRQGLTDTQYF
TGCGCCAGCAGCTACCGACAGGGACTCACAGATACGCAGTATTTT
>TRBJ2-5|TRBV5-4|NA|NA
CASSLDRAGKTQYF
TGTGCCAGCAGCCTTGACAGGGCGGGAAAGACCCAGTACTTC
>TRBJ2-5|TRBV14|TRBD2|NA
CASSHFSGTSARRGTQYF
TGTGCCAGCAGCCATTTTTCCGGGACTAGCGCCCGGCGGGGGACCCAGTACTTC
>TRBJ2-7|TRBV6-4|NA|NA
CASSLTVNRSLAYEQYF
TGTGCCAGCAGTTTGACAGTTAACCGTAGTCTGGCCTACGAGCAGTACTTC